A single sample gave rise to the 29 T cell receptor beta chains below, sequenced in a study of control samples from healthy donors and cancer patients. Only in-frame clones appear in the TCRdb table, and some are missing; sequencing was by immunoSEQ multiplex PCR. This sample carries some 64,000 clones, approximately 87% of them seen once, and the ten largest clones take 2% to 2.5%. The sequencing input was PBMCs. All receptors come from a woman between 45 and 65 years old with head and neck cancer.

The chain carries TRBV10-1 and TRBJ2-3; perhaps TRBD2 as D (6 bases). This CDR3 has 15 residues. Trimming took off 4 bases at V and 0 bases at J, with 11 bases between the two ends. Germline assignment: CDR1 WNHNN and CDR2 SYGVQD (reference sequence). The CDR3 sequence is CASSARAGSTDTQYF. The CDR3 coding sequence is TGCGCCAGCAGTGCCCGGGCGGGAAGCACAGATACGCAGTATTTT.

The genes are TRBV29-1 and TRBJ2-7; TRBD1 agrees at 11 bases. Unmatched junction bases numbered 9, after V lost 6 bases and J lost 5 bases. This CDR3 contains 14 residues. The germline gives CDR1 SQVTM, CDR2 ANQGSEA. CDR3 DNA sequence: TGCAGCGTCGGGGGAGGACAGGGGGCCCACGAGCAGTACTTC. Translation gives CSVGGGQGAHEQYF.

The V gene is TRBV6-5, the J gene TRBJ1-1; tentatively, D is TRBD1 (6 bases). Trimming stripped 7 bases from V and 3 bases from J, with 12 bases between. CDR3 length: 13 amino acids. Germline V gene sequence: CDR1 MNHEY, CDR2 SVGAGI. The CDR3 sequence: CASTEGGYTEAFF. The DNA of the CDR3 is TGTGCCAGCACCGAAGGGGGTTACACTGAAGCTTTCTTT.

CDR3 protein: CASGQINGDTEAFF. For the CDR3, the DNA is TGTGCCAGCGGGCAAATCAATGGCGACACTGAAGCTTTCTTT. The chain is built from TRBV5-4 and TRBJ1-1; D is undetermined. The CDR3 sequence is 14 residues long. V was shortened by 7 bases and J by 3 bases, with 16 bases between the two germline ends. Germline V gene lookup returns CDR1 SGHNT and CDR2 YYREEE (reference sequence). Combining the CDR3 with reference TRBV5-4 and TRBJ1-1 gives the whole variable domain ETGVTQSPTHLIKTRGQQVTLRCSSQSGHNTVSWYQQALGQGPQFIFQYYREEENGRGNFPPRFSGLQFPNYSSELNVNALELDDSALYLCASGQINGDTEAFFGQGTRLTVV.

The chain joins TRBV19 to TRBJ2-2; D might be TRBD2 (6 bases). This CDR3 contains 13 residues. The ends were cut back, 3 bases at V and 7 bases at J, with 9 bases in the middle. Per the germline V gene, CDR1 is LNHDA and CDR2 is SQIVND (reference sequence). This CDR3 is CASSIQTSGELFF. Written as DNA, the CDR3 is TGTGCCAGTAGTATCCAGACTAGCGGGGAGCTGTTTTTT. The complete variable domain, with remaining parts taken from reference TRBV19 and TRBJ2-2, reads DGGITQSPKYLFRKEGQNVTLSCEQNLNHDAMYWYRQDPGQGLRLIYYSQIVNDFQKGDIAEGYSVSREKKESFPLTVTSAQKNPTAFYLCASSIQTSGELFFGEGSRLTVL.

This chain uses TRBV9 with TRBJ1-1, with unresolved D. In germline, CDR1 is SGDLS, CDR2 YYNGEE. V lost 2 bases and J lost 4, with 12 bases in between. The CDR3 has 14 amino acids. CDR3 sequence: CASSVKPGGTEAFF. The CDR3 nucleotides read TGTGCCAGCAGCGTTAAGCCGGGAGGCACTGAAGCTTTCTTT.

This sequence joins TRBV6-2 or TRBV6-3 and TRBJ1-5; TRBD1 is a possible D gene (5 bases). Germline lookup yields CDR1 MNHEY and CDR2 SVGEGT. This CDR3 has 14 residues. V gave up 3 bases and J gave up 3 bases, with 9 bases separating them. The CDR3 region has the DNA TGTGCCAGCAGTTATACGACAGACAATCAGCCCCAGCATTTT. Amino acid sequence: CASSYTTDNQPQHF.

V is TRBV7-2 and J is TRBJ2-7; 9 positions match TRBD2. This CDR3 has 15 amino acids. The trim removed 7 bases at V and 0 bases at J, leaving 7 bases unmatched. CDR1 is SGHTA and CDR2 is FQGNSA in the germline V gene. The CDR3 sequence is CASTSSGVSSYEQYF. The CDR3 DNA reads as TGTGCCAGCACCTCTAGCGGGGTTAGCTCCTACGAGCAGTACTTC.

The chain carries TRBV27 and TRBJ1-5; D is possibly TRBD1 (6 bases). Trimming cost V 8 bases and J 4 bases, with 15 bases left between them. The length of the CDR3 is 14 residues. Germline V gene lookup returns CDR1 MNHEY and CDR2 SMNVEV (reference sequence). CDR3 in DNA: TGTGCCAGCCGGCGGACAGCTGGTAATCAGCCCCAGCATTTT. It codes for CASRRTAGNQPQHF.

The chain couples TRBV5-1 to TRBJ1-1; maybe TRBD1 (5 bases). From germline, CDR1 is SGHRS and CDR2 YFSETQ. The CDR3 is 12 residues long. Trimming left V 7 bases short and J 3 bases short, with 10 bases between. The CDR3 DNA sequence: TGCGCCAGCGCCCGGGGGGACACTGAAGCTTTCTTT. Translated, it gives CASARGDTEAFF.

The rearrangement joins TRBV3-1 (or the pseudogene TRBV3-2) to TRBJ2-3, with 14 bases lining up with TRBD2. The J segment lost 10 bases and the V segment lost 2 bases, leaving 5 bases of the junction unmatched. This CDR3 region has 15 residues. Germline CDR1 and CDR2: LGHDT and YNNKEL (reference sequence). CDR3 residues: CASSQRGLAGGAQYF. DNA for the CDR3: TGTGCCAGCAGCCAACGCGGACTAGCGGGGGGAGCGCAGTATTTT.

The CDR3 reads CASSGPPLNTEAFF. CDR3 DNA: TGTGCCAGCAGTGGCCCTCCCCTGAACACTGAAGCTTTCTTT. The rearrangement uses TRBV28 and TRBJ1-1; D ambiguous. Germline lookup yields CDR1 MDHEN and CDR2 SYDVKM. V lost 5 bases and J lost 0, with 10 bases in between. The CDR3 is made up of 14 amino acids.

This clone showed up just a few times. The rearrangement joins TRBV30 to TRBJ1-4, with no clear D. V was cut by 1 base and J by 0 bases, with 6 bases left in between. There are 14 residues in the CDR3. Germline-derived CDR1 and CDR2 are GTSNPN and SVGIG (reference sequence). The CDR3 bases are TGTGCCTGGAGTGGCGGGACAACTAATGAAAAACTGTTTTTT. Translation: CAWSGGTTNEKLFF.

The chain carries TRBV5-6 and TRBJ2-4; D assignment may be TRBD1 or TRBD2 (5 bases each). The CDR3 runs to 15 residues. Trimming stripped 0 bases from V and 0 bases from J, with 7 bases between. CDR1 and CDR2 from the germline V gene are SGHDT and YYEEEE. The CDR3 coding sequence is TGTGCCAGCAGCTTGGGTGGGGGAGCCAAAAACATTCAGTACTTC. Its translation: CASSLGGGAKNIQYF.

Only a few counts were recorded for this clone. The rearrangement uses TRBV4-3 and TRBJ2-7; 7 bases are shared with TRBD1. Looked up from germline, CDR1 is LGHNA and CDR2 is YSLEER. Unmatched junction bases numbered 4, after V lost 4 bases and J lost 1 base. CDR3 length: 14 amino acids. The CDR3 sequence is CASSRTGQSYEQYF. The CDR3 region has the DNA TGCGCCAGCAGCCGCACGGGACAGTCCTACGAGCAGTACTTC.

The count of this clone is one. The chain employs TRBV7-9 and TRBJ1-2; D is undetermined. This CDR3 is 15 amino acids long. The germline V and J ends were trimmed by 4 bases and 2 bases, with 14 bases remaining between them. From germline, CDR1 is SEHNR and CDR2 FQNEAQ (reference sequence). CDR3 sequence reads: CASSSQTSSNYGYTF. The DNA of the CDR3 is TGTGCCAGCAGCTCCCAGACGTCGTCGAACTATGGCTACACCTTC. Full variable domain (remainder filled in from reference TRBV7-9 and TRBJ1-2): DTGVSQNPRHKITKRGQNVTFRCDPISEHNRLYWYRQTLGQGPEFLTYFQNEAQLEKSRLLSDRFSAERPKGSFSTLEIQRTEQGDSAMYLCASSSQTSSNYGYTFGSGTRLTVV.

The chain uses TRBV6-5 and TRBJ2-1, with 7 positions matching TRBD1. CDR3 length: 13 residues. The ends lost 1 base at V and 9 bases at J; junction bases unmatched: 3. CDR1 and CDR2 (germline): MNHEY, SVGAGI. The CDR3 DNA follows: TGTGCCAGCAGTTACTTACAGGGGAGTGAGCAGTTCTTC. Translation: CASSYLQGSEQFF.

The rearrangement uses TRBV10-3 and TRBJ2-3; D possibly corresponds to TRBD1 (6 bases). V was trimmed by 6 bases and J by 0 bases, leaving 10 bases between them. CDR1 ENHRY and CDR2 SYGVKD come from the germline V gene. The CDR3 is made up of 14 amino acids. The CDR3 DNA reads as TGTGCCATCAGCAGGGGCTGGAGCACAGATACGCAGTATTTT. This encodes CAISRGWSTDTQYF.

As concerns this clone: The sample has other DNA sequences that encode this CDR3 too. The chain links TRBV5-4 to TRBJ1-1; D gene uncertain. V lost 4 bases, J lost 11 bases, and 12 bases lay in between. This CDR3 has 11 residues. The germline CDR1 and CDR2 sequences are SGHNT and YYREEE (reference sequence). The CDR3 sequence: CASSLGLEAFF. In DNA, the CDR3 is TGTGCCAGCAGCCTAGGATTGGAGGCTTTCTTT.

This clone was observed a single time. CDR3: CASSLVLAGGTGELFF. CDR3 in DNA: TGTGCCAGCAGCTTAGTTCTAGCGGGGGGAACCGGGGAGCTGTTTTTT. The genes are TRBV7-8 and TRBJ2-2; 11 bases line up with TRBD2. V gave up 1 base and J gave up 5 bases; unmatched junction bases: 3. Germline CDR1 and CDR2: SGHVS and FQNEAQ. This CDR3 has 16 amino acids.

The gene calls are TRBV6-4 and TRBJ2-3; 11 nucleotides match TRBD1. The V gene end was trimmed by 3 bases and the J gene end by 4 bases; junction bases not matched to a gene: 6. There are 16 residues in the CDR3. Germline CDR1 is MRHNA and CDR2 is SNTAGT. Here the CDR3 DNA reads TGTGCCAGCAGTGAGTTAGGACAGGGGGCTGCAGATACGCAGTATTTT. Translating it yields CASSELGQGAADTQYF.

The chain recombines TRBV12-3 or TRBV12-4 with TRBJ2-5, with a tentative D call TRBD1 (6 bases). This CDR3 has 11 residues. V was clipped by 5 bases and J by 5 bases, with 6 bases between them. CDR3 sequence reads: CASSTGETQYF. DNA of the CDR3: TGTGCCAGCAGTACAGGGGAGACCCAGTACTTC.

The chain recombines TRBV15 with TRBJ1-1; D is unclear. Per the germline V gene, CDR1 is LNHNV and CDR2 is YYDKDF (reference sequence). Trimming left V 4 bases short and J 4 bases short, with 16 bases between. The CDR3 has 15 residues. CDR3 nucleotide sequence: TGTGCCACCAGCAACGCGGACGTTTTGAGCACTGAAGCTTTCTTT. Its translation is CATSNADVLSTEAFF.

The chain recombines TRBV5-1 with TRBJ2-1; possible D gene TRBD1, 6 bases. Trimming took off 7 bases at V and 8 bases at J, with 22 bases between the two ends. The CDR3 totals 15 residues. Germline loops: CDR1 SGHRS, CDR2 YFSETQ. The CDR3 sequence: CASSTGAGDLDEQFF. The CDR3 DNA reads TGCGCCAGCTCAACCGGGGCAGGGGATCTCGATGAGCAGTTCTTC.

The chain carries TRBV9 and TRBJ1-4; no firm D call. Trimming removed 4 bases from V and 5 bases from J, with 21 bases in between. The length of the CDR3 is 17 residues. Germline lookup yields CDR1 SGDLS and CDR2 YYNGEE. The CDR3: CASSPGDGPSLNEKLFF. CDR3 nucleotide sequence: TGTGCCAGCAGCCCAGGTGACGGGCCATCCTTAAATGAAAAACTGTTTTTT. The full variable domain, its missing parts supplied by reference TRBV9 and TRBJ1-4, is DSGVTQTPKHLITATGQRVTLRCSPRSGDLSVYWYQQSLDQGLQFLIQYYNGEERAKGNILERFSAQQFPDLHSELNLSSLELGDSALYFCASSPGDGPSLNEKLFFGSGTQLSVL.

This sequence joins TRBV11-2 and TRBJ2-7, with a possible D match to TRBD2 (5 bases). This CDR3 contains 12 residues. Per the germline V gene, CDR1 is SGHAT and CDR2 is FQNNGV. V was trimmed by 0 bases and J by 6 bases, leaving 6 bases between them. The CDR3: CASSLEAGEQYF. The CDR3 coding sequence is TGTGCCAGCAGCTTAGAGGCGGGCGAGCAGTACTTC.

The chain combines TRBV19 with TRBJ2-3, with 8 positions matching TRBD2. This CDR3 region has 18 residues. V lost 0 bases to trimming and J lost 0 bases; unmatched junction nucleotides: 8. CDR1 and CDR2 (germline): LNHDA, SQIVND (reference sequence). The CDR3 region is CASSIDPGGGGSTDTQYF. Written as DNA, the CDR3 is TGTGCCAGTAGTATAGATCCGGGTGGCGGGGGGAGCACAGATACGCAGTATTTT.

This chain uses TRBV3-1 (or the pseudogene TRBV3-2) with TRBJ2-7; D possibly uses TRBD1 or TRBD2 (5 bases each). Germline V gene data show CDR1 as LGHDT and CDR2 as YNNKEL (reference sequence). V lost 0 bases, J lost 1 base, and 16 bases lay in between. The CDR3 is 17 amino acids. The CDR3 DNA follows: TGTGCCAGCAGCCAAGATTTTGTGCAGGGAGTATCCTACGAGCAGTACTTC. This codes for CASSQDFVQGVSYEQYF.

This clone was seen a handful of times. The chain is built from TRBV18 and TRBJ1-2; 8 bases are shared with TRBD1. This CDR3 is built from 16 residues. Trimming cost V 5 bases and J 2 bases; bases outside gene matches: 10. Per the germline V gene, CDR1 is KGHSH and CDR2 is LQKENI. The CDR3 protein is CASSEGQGQGNYGYTF. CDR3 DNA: TGTGCCAGCTCAGAAGGACAGGGTCAAGGAAACTATGGCTACACCTTC.